Each of the 17 T cell receptor beta chains below was sequenced from the same sample in a study of control samples from healthy donors and cancer patients. The assay was immunoSEQ multiplex PCR, and TCRdb's table has in-frame clones only and misses some. The sample comprises roughly 150,000 clones, roughly 93% of which are singletons, and 5.5% to 7.5% rests with the top ten. What was sequenced was blood. These receptors all come from a man younger than 35 in good health.

Remarks on this clone: At one boundary the junction diverges from the germline segment, which might be a read error. J is TRBJ1-1 and V is TRBV20-1; TRBD1 matches 7 bases. Germline loops: CDR1 DFQATT, CDR2 SNEGSKA (reference sequence). The CDR3 contains 11 residues. The CDR3 DNA is TGCAGAGCTACCAGGGGGACTGAAGCTTTCTTT. Translation: CRATRGTEAFF.

The chain combines TRBV5-6 with TRBJ1-5; D not certain. Germline-derived CDR1 and CDR2 are SGHDT and YYEEEE. The CDR3 consists of 16 residues. Deletions cut 3 bases from V and 0 bases from J, with 13 bases between. The CDR3 coding sequence is TGTGCCAGCAGCTCTCTCCGCGAGTATAGCAATCAGCCCCAGCATTTT. It is translated as CASSSLREYSNQPQHF.

The chain joins TRBV9 to TRBJ1-3; weak D call: TRBD1 (5 bases). The CDR3 has 16 amino acids. Trimming cost V 4 bases and J 0 bases, with 14 bases left between them. Germline CDR1 SGDLS, CDR2 YYNGEE. This chain's CDR3 is CASSSRRGSSGNTIYF. In DNA form, the CDR3 reads TGTGCCAGCAGCTCCCGGAGGGGAAGCTCTGGAAACACCATATATTTT.

V usage is TRBV2 and J usage is TRBJ1-1, with D unresolved. Looked up from germline, CDR1 is SNHLY and CDR2 is FYNNEI. This CDR3 is built from 15 residues. Trimming removed 0 bases from V and 4 bases from J, with 12 bases in between. CDR3 DNA: TGTGCCAGCAGTGAAGCGCTGGGAGTGGTCACTGAAGCTTTCTTT. Amino acid sequence: CASSEALGVVTEAFF.

The chain has TRBV3-1 (or the pseudogene TRBV3-2) and TRBJ1-2; 9 bases map to TRBD1. V shed 5 bases, J shed 4 bases, and the junction held 8 bases outside the gene matches. The CDR3 runs to 15 residues. The germline V gene encodes CDR1 LGHDT and CDR2 YNNKEL (reference sequence). CDR3 nucleotide sequence: TGTGCCAGCAGCTTCGAGGACAGGGGAAGCTATGGCTACACCTTC. Amino acids: CASSFEDRGSYGYTF.

Here the CDR3 DNA reads TGTGCCAGCAGTTCTCGAACCTACGAGCAGTACTTC. Translating it yields CASSSRTYEQYF. This chain joins TRBV13 and TRBJ2-7; D is ambiguous. Germline-derived CDR1 and CDR2 are PRHDT and FYEKMQ (reference sequence). The length of the CDR3 is 12 residues. Between the trimmed V and J ends, which lost 6 bases and 2 bases, there was a span of 8 bases.

The V gene is TRBV9, the J gene TRBJ2-7; D possibly uses TRBD1 or TRBD2 (5 bases each). The ends were cut back, 4 bases at V and 5 bases at J, with 16 bases in the middle. CDR3 length: 14 residues. The V gene's germline CDR1 is SGDLS and CDR2 YYNGEE. The CDR3 DNA follows: TGTGCCAGCAGCCTCGGGACCAAAGGCCACGAGCAGTACTTC. It codes for CASSLGTKGHEQYF.

DNA for the CDR3: TGTGCCAGCAGTGAGCACGCCAATCGCGGAAACACCATATATTTT. Protein product: CASSEHANRGNTIYF. The chain uses TRBV2 and TRBJ1-3; D is undetermined. CDR3 size: 15 residues. Germline assignment: CDR1 SNHLY and CDR2 FYNNEI. Trimming left V 3 bases short and J 4 bases short, with 13 bases between.

The gene calls are TRBV7-9 and TRBJ1-2; D call uncertain. CDR1 is SEHNR, CDR2 FQNEAQ, per germline (reference sequence). The V end was cut by 0 bases, the J end by 5 bases, with 16 bases between. This CDR3 has 16 amino acids. CDR3 region: CASSLAPKTLLYGYTF. The CDR3, as DNA: TGTGCCAGCAGCTTAGCACCCAAGACCCTCCTATATGGCTACACCTTC. Full variable domain (remainder filled in from reference TRBV7-9 and TRBJ1-2): DTGVSQNPRHKITKRGQNVTFRCDPISEHNRLYWYRQTLGQGPEFLTYFQNEAQLEKSRLLSDRFSAERPKGSFSTLEIQRTEQGDSAMYLCASSLAPKTLLYGYTFGSGTRLTVV.

The chain uses TRBV12-3 or TRBV12-4 and TRBJ1-6; D unclear. The CDR3 consists of 13 residues. V dropped 8 bases and J dropped 0 bases, with 5 bases sitting between them. The CDR3 coding sequence is TGTGCCAGCCTGAGCTCCTATAATTCACCCCTCCACTTT. As protein: CASLSSYNSPLHF.

This chain connects TRBV6-2 or TRBV6-3 to TRBJ1-5; D is unclear. Germline loops: CDR1 MNHEY, CDR2 SVGEGT. The V gene lost 3 bases and the J gene lost 4 bases, with 10 bases spanning the gap. There are 14 residues in the CDR3. In DNA, the CDR3 is TGTGCCAGCAGTTATATAGGGTTAAATCAGCCCCAGCATTTT. Protein: CASSYIGLNQPQHF.

This clone was detected only once. The chain uses TRBV6-5 and TRBJ2-1; 13 bases match TRBD2. The V and J ends lost 4 bases and 8 bases, in that order; junction bases with no gene match: 8. The CDR3 extends over 16 amino acids. Germline loops: CDR1 MNHEY, CDR2 SVGAGI. This CDR3 reads CASSSGTSGVLDEQFF. The DNA for the CDR3 is TGTGCCAGCAGTTCAGGGACTAGCGGGGTTCTGGATGAGCAGTTCTTC.

This chain links TRBV30 with TRBJ2-3, with D possibly TRBD1 on 6 matching bases. The CDR3 has 17 amino acids. The V gene's germline CDR1 is GTSNPN and CDR2 SVGIG (reference sequence). V lost 2 bases to trimming and J lost 2 bases, with 20 bases between them. The CDR3 bases are TGTGCCTGGAGTCTCGGGACCGGGACATACCTCACAGATACGCAGTATTTT. It encodes CAWSLGTGTYLTDTQYF. The variable domain in full, with the rest retrieved from reference TRBV30 and TRBJ2-3, is SQTIHQWPATLVQPVGSPLSLECTVEGTSNPNLYWYRQAAGRGLQLLFYSVGIGQISSEVPQNLSASRPQDRQFILSSKKLLLSDSGFYLCAWSLGTGTYLTDTQYFGPGTRLTVL.

The chain has TRBV6-5 and TRBJ1-1, with 8 bases aligning to TRBD1. J gave up 8 bases and V 6 bases, and 14 bases lay outside the gene matches. Germline CDR1 and CDR2: MNHEY and SVGAGI. This CDR3 has 15 amino acids. CDR3 coding DNA: TGTGCCAGCAGCGCTACAGGGGGTTTCTCCCCCGAAGCTTTCTTT. Amino acid sequence: CASSATGGFSPEAFF.

The V and J genes are TRBV7-2 and TRBJ2-5, with 11 bases aligning to TRBD2. Per the germline V gene, CDR1 is SGHTA and CDR2 is FQGNSA. The CDR3 spans 15 residues. Germline trimming cut 4 bases from V and 3 bases from J; bases unmatched to any gene: 4. The CDR3 DNA reads as TGTGCCAGCAGCTCAGAGGGACTAGCGGAAGAGACCCAGTACTTC. Its translation is CASSSEGLAEETQYF.

The CDR3 DNA sequence: TGCGCCAGCAGCTTGGTGGCTAGCGGGAGTGGAGATACGCAGTATTTT. This encodes CASSLVASGSGDTQYF. The V gene is TRBV5-1, the J gene TRBJ2-3, with 10 bases lining up with TRBD2. The CDR3 runs 16 residues. CDR1 is SGHRS, CDR2 YFSETQ, per germline. Trimming at V came to 0 bases and at J to 5 bases, leaving 6 bases not matched to a gene.

The genes are TRBV20-1 and TRBJ2-1; D is perhaps TRBD2 (5 bases). CDR3 size: 13 residues. V dropped 3 bases and J dropped 12 bases, with 18 bases sitting between them. Germline V gene sequence: CDR1 DFQATT, CDR2 SNEGSKA (reference sequence). The CDR3 reads CSASPWEMPGQFF. The CDR3 bases are TGCAGTGCTAGTCCCTGGGAGATGCCAGGGCAGTTCTTC.